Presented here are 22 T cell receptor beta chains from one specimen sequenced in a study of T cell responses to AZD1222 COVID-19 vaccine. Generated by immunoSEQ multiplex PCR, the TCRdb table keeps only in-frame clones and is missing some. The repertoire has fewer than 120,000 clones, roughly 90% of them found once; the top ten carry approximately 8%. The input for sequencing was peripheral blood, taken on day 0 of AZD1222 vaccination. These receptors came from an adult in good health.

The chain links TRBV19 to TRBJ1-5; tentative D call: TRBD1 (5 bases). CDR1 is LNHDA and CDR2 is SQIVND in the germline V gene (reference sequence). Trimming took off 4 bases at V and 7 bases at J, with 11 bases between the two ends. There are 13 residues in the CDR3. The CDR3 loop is CASSTGLGQPQHF. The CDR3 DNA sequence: TGTGCCAGTAGTACAGGGCTCGGGCAGCCCCAGCATTTT.

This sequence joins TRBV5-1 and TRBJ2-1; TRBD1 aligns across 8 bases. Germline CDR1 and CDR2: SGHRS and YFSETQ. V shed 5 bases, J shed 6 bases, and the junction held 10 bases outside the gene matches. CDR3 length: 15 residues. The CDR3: CASRDTPGQANEQFF. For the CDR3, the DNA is TGCGCCAGCAGAGACACCCCGGGACAGGCCAATGAGCAGTTCTTC.

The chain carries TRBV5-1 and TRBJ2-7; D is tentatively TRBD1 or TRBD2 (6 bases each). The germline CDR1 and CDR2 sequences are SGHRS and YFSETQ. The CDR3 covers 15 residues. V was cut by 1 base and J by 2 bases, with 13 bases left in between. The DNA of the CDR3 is TGCGCCAGCAGCTTGAGTCGGGGGCGAACCTACGAGCAGTACTTC. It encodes CASSLSRGRTYEQYF. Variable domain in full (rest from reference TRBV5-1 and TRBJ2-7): KAGVTQTPRYLIKTRGQQVTLSCSPISGHRSVSWYQQTPGQGLQFLFEYFSETQRNKGNFPGRFSGRQFSNSRSEMNVSTLELGDSALYLCASSLSRGRTYEQYFGPGTRLTVT.

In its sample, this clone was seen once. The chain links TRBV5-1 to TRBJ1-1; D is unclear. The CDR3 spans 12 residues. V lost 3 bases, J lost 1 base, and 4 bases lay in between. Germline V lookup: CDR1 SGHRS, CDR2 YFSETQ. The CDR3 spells CASSSKNTEAFF. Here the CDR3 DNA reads TGCGCCAGCAGCTCCAAGAACACTGAAGCTTTCTTT.

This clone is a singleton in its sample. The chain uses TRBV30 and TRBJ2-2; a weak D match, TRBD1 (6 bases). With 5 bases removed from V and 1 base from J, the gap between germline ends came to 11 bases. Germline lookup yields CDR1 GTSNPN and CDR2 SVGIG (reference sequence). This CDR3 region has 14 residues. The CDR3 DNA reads TGTGCCTGGGGGGGACACTGGAACACCGGGGAGCTGTTTTTT. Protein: CAWGGHWNTGELFF.

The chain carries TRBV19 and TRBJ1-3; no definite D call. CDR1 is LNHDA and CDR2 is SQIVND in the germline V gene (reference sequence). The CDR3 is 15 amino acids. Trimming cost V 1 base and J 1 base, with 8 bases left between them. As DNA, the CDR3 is TGTGCCAGTAGTATAGGGGGATGGTCTGGAAACACCATATATTTT. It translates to CASSIGGWSGNTIYF.

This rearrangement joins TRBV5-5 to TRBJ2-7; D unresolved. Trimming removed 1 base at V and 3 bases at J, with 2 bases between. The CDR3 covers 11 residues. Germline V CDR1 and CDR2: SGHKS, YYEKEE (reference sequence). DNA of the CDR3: TGTGCCAGCAGCTTGTTCTACGAGCAGTACTTC. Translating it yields CASSLFYEQYF. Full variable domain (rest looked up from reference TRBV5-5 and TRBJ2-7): DAGVTQSPTHLIKTRGQQVTLRCSPISGHKSVSWYQQVLGQGPQFIFQYYEKEERGRGNFPDRFSARQFPNYSSELNVNALLLGDSALYLCASSLFYEQYFGPGTRLTVT.

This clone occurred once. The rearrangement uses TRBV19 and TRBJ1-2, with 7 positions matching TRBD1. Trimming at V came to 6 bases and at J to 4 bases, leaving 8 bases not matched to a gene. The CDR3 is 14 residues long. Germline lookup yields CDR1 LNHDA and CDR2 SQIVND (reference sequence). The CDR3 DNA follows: TGTGCCAGTAGCGGTGACAGGGCGGTCTATGGCTACACCTTC. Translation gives CASSGDRAVYGYTF. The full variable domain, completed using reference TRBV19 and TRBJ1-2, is DGGITQSPKYLFRKEGQNVTLSCEQNLNHDAMYWYRQDPGQGLRLIYYSQIVNDFQKGDIAEGYSVSREKKESFPLTVTSAQKNPTAFYLCASSGDRAVYGYTFGSGTRLTVV.

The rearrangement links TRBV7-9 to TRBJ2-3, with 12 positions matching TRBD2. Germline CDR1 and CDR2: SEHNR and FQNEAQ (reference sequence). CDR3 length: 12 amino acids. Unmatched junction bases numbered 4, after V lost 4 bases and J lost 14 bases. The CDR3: CASSSTSGGGYF. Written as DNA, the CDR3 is TGTGCCAGCAGCTCGACTAGCGGGGGTGGGTATTTT.

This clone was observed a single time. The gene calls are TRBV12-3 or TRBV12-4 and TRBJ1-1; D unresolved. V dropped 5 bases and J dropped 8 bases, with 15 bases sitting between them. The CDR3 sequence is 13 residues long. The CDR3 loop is CASSKWSPPEAFF. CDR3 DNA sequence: TGTGCCAGCAGTAAATGGTCCCCACCGGAAGCTTTCTTT.

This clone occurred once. The CDR3 sequence is CASSPRPLAKNIQYF. The DNA for the CDR3 is TGTGCCAGCAGCCCCCGGCCCTTAGCCAAAAACATTCAGTACTTC. This chain joins TRBV7-2 and TRBJ2-4; D not certain. V lost 5 bases and J 0 bases, leaving 11 bases between the germline ends. The CDR3 runs 15 residues. Germline V gives CDR1 SGHTA, CDR2 FQGNSA.

The CDR3 here is CASSGDRGGLNYGYTF. The DNA for the CDR3 is TGTGCCAGCAGTGGGGACAGGGGTGGATTGAACTATGGCTACACCTTC. V and J are TRBV2 and TRBJ1-2, with 10 bases matching TRBD1. This CDR3 is 16 amino acids long. The germline V gene encodes CDR1 SNHLY and CDR2 FYNNEI. V was clipped by 4 bases and J by 2 bases; unmatched bases: 7.

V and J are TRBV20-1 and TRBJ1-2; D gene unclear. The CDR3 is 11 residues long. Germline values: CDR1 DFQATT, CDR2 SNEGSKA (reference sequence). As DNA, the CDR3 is TGCAGCCCAGGAGAGGTCTATGGCTACACCTTC. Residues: CSPGEVYGYTF.

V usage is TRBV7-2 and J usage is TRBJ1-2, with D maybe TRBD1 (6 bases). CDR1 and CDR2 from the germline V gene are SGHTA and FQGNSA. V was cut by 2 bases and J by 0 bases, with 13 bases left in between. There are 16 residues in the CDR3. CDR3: CASSLLTGNPNYGYTF. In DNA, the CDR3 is TGTGCCAGCAGCTTATTAACAGGGAATCCTAACTATGGCTACACCTTC.

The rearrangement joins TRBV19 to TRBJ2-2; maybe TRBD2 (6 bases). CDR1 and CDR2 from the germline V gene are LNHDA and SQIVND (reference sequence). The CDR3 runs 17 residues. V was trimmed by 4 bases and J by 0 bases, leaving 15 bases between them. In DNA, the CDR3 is TGTGCCAGTAGTACCGGGGGAAGGGAGACGAACACCGGGGAGCTGTTTTTT. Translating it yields CASSTGGRETNTGELFF.

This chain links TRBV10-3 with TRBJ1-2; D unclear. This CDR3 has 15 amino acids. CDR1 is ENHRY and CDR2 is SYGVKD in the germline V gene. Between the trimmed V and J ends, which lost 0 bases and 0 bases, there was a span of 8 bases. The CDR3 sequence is CAISESTFPNYGYTF. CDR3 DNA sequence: TGTGCCATCAGTGAGTCAACGTTTCCTAACTATGGCTACACCTTC.

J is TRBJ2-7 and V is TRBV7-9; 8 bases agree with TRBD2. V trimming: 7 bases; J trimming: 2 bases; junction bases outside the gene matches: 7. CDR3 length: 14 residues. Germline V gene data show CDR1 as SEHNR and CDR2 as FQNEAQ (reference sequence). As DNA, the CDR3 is TGTGCCAGCACCACGGGACTAGAGACCTACGAGCAGTACTTC. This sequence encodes CASTTGLETYEQYF. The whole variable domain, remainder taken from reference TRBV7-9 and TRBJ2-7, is DTGVSQNPRHKITKRGQNVTFRCDPISEHNRLYWYRQTLGQGPEFLTYFQNEAQLEKSRLLSDRFSAERPKGSFSTLEIQRTEQGDSAMYLCASTTGLETYEQYFGPGTRLTVT.

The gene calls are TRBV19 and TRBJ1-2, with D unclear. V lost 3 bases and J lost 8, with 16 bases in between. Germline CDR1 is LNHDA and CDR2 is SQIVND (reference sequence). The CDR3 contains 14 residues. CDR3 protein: CASSIPRAGSGYTF. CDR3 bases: TGTGCCAGTAGTATTCCCCGGGCAGGCTCGGGCTACACCTTC.

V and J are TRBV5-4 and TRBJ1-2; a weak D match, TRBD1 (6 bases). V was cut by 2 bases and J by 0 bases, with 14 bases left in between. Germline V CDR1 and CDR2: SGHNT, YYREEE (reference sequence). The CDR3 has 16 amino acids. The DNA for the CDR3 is TGTGCCAGCAGCTTTACCTTCAGGGGACCTAACTATGGCTACACCTTC. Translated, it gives CASSFTFRGPNYGYTF.

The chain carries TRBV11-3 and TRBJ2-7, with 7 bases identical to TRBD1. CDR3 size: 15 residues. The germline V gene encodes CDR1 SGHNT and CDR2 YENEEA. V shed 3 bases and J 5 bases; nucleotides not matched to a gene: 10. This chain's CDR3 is CASSFRQGGPNEQYF. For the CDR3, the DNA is TGTGCCAGCAGCTTTAGACAGGGCGGTCCCAACGAGCAGTACTTC.

The CDR3 sequence is CAWRGTDYSNQPQHF. The CDR3 DNA follows: TGTGCCTGGAGGGGGACGGATTATAGCAATCAGCCCCAGCATTTT. This chain links TRBV30 with TRBJ1-5, with a tentative D call TRBD1 (5 bases). Germline lookup yields CDR1 GTSNPN and CDR2 SVGIG (reference sequence). This CDR3 contains 15 residues. Trimming took off 3 bases at V and 0 bases at J, with 12 bases between the two ends.

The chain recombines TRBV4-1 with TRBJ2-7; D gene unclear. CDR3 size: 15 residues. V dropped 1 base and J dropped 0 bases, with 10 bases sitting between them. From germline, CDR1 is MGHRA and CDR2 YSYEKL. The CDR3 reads CASSQARPGSYEQYF. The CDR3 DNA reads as TGCGCCAGCAGCCAAGCGCGACCGGGCTCCTACGAGCAGTACTTC.